One sample yielded the 30 T cell receptor beta chains listed below, sequenced in a study of blood T cell repertoires in COVID-19 (dated by TCRdb to the early 2020s). Preparation of the library involved the immunoSEQ multiplex PCR assay. TCRdb carries this immuneACCESS record with in-frame sequences only. Its versions omit some clonotypes, under half of them owing to an unresolved V gene in the studies checked, with the rest unexplained. The sample data list around 72,000 clones, and about 87% of these were observed just once. Roughly 8.5% of the sample is in the top ten clones. Sequencing input: peripheral blood. These receptors were taken from a middle-aged man with active COVID-19.

This chain links TRBV14 with TRBJ2-1; 9 bases are a match to TRBD2. V was clipped by 8 bases and J by 7 bases; unmatched bases: 6. The CDR3 consists of 13 residues. CDR1 is SGHDN, CDR2 FVKESK, per germline. CDR3 region: CASHAGGGNEQFF. The CDR3 nucleotides read TGTGCCAGCCACGCGGGAGGGGGGAATGAGCAGTTCTTC.

With regard to this clone: An end of the junction differs from the germline gene, which may be a read error. V gene TRBV7-7 combines with J gene TRBJ1-5; 7 nucleotides align to TRBD1. Per germline, CDR1 SSHAT and CDR2 FNYEAQ (reference sequence). This CDR3 is built from 15 residues. The CDR3 DNA is TGTGCTAGCAGCTGGGGATACAGGGGTGACCAGCCCCAGCATTTT. Its translation: CASSWGYRGDQPQHF.

The chain has TRBV9 and TRBJ2-3; possibly TRBD2 for D (6 bases). Germline values: CDR1 SGDLS, CDR2 YYNGEE. The CDR3 loop spans 16 amino acids. V was shortened by 0 bases and J by 0 bases, with 11 bases between the two germline ends. Here the CDR3 reads CASSVDGGRSTDTQYF. The CDR3 DNA sequence: TGTGCCAGCAGCGTAGACGGGGGAAGGAGCACAGATACGCAGTATTTT. Together with reference TRBV9 and TRBJ2-3, the CDR3 gives the full variable domain: DSGVTQTPKHLITATGQRVTLRCSPRSGDLSVYWYQQSLDQGLQFLIQYYNGEERAKGNILERFSAQQFPDLHSELNLSSLELGDSALYFCASSVDGGRSTDTQYFGPGTRLTVL.

The chain combines TRBV19 with TRBJ2-3; tentatively, D is TRBD2 (6 bases). Per germline, CDR1 LNHDA and CDR2 SQIVND (reference sequence). This CDR3 has 14 residues. The V end was cut by 5 bases, the J end by 4 bases, with 13 bases between. The DNA of the CDR3 is TGTGCCAGTAGTCGCAGACGGAGGGCAGATACGCAGTATTTT. Translating gives CASSRRRRADTQYF.

The chain joins TRBV27 to TRBJ2-7; the match to TRBD2 covers 7 bases. The CDR3 has 14 amino acids. CDR1 and CDR2 (germline): MNHEY, SMNVEV (reference sequence). The V and J ends lost 7 bases and 5 bases, in that order; junction bases with no gene match: 11. The CDR3 sequence: CASIKSGVLHEQYF. CDR3 nucleotides: TGTGCCAGCATCAAAAGCGGGGTGCTCCACGAGCAGTACTTC.

The chain uses TRBV4-3 and TRBJ1-5, with D hard to call. V gave up 0 bases and J gave up 7 bases, with 7 bases separating them. This CDR3 spans 13 amino acids. The germline V gene has CDR1 LGHNA and CDR2 YSLEER. Written as DNA, the CDR3 is TGCGCCAGCAGCCAAGAAGCGCGACAGCCCCAGCATTTT. Translated, it gives CASSQEARQPQHF.

The chain carries TRBV15 and TRBJ1-1; D perhaps matches TRBD1 (5 bases). This CDR3 is 15 amino acids long. V dropped 5 bases and J dropped 0 bases, with 13 bases sitting between them. Germline CDR1 is LNHNV and CDR2 is YYDKDF (reference sequence). This CDR3 is CATSFATVLNTEAFF. The CDR3 nucleotides read TGTGCCACCAGCTTCGCGACAGTTTTGAACACTGAAGCTTTCTTT.

The V and J genes are TRBV5-1 and TRBJ2-3, with TRBD2 matching 12 bases. Looked up from germline, CDR1 is SGHRS and CDR2 is YFSETQ. After removal of 3 bases from V and 5 bases from J, the junction contained 7 bases not matched to a gene. This CDR3 is built from 16 residues. The DNA for the CDR3 is TGCGCCAGCAGCTCCGGAGGACTAGCGGGAATAGATACGCAGTATTTT. It translates to CASSSGGLAGIDTQYF.

The V and J genes are TRBV19 and TRBJ2-6; D may be TRBD1 (6 bases). The CDR3 spans 17 residues. The V and J ends lost 4 bases and 0 bases respectively, with 13 bases between them. CDR1 is LNHDA, CDR2 SQIVND, per germline (reference sequence). The CDR3 DNA reads TGTGCCAGTAGTAAGGGGACATGGCCCTCTGGGGCCAACGTCCTGACTTTC. It encodes CASSKGTWPSGANVLTF. The whole variable domain, remainder taken from reference TRBV19 and TRBJ2-6, is DGGITQSPKYLFRKEGQNVTLSCEQNLNHDAMYWYRQDPGQGLRLIYYSQIVNDFQKGDIAEGYSVSREKKESFPLTVTSAQKNPTAFYLCASSKGTWPSGANVLTFGAGSRLTVL.

The chain has TRBV19 and TRBJ2-7; weak D call: TRBD1 (7 bases). Trimming stripped 3 bases from V and 2 bases from J, with 17 bases between. Per the germline V gene, CDR1 is LNHDA and CDR2 is SQIVND (reference sequence). CDR3 length equals 16 residues. This CDR3 is CASSITGVRRAYEQYF. The CDR3 nucleotides are TGTGCCAGTAGTATTACAGGGGTAAGGAGGGCCTACGAGCAGTACTTC.

V is TRBV9 and J is TRBJ2-1; D not certain. In germline, CDR1 is SGDLS, CDR2 YYNGEE. The CDR3 is 14 residues long. V was cut by 1 base and J by 2 bases, with 7 bases left in between. CDR3 nucleotide sequence: TGTGCCAGCAGCGTAAGCAGGACCTACAATGAGCAGTTCTTC. Its protein is CASSVSRTYNEQFF.

This clone was seen once. V is TRBV5-1 and J is TRBJ2-5; 8 positions agree with TRBD2. The CDR3 extends over 15 amino acids. Germline V gene data show CDR1 as SGHRS and CDR2 as YFSETQ. Trimming cost V 4 bases and J 3 bases; bases outside gene matches: 8. The CDR3 here is CASSPSGGKEETQYF. DNA of the CDR3: TGCGCCAGCAGCCCCAGCGGGGGAAAAGAAGAGACCCAGTACTTC.

The chain couples TRBV10-3 to TRBJ2-1; 13 bases match TRBD2. The V segment lost 6 bases and the J segment 4 bases; nucleotides outside the gene matches: 3. This CDR3 is 15 amino acids long. Germline V gene sequence: CDR1 ENHRY, CDR2 SYGVKD. CDR3 sequence: CAIRLAGGDYNEQFF. The CDR3 nucleotides read TGTGCCATCAGACTAGCGGGGGGGGATTACAATGAGCAGTTCTTC.

The CDR3 nucleotides are TGTGCCAGCAGCTCCCTGGACAGGGACATTAATGAGCAGTTCTTC. This gives the protein CASSSLDRDINEQFF. This chain links TRBV5-6 with TRBJ2-1; TRBD1 matches at 8 bases. After removal of 3 bases from V and 7 bases from J, the junction contained 9 bases not matched to a gene. The CDR3 totals 15 residues. Germline CDR1 is SGHDT and CDR2 is YYEEEE.

The rearrangement links TRBV6-2 or TRBV6-3 to TRBJ2-5, with TRBD1 identical over 7 bases. Germline trimming cut 0 bases from V and 1 base from J; bases unmatched to any gene: 14. Germline V gives CDR1 MNHEY, CDR2 SVGEGT. This CDR3 has 19 amino acids. The CDR3 DNA follows: TGTGCCAGCAGTTACTCCTTACAGCGAGGGGGCTACATCCAAGAGACCCAGTACTTC. This encodes CASSYSLQRGGYIQETQYF.

On this clone: Compared with germline, one end of the junction differs, possibly owing to a read error. The chain couples TRBV18 to TRBJ2-1; 10 bases align to TRBD1. This CDR3 spans 12 amino acids. Germline-derived CDR1 and CDR2 are KGHSH and LQKENI. The CDR3 here is CASSGERTGGIF. CDR3 bases: TGTGCCAGCTCAGGGGAGAGGACAGGGGGAATCTTC.

This chain connects TRBV30 to TRBJ1-1, with 9 bases lining up with TRBD1. J was trimmed by 2 bases and V by 5 bases; bases with no gene match: 3. The CDR3 length is 13 residues. Germline lookup yields CDR1 GTSNPN and CDR2 SVGIG (reference sequence). The CDR3 DNA is TGTGCCTGGGACAGGGGGACCAACACTGAAGCTTTCTTT. Translated, it gives CAWDRGTNTEAFF.

The chain uses TRBV28 and TRBJ2-5; tentative D call: TRBD2 (5 bases). Germline V gene lookup returns CDR1 MDHEN and CDR2 SYDVKM. V was trimmed by 2 bases and J by 5 bases, leaving 12 bases between them. This CDR3 spans 14 amino acids. The CDR3 spells CASSLTRSVETQYF. The CDR3 DNA reads TGTGCCAGCAGTTTAACTAGGTCGGTGGAGACCCAGTACTTC.

This clone was counted between two and nine times. The chain carries TRBV30 and TRBJ1-2, with D hard to call. Germline loops: CDR1 GTSNPN, CDR2 SVGIG (reference sequence). The CDR3 spans 12 residues. The V and J ends lost 3 bases and 5 bases respectively, with 10 bases between them. DNA of the CDR3: TGTGCCTGGAGGGGAGTAGGGTATGGCTACACCTTC. Translation: CAWRGVGYGYTF. Supplemented by reference TRBV30 and TRBJ1-2, the full variable domain reads SQTIHQWPATLVQPVGSPLSLECTVEGTSNPNLYWYRQAAGRGLQLLFYSVGIGQISSEVPQNLSASRPQDRQFILSSKKLLLSDSGFYLCAWRGVGYGYTFGSGTRLTVV.

The V and J genes are TRBV4-1 and TRBJ2-1; 10 nucleotides match TRBD1. Trimming cost V 1 base and J 7 bases; bases outside gene matches: 7. The CDR3 extends over 16 amino acids. Germline loops: CDR1 MGHRA, CDR2 YSYEKL. CDR3 residues: CASSQGDRGWMNEQFF. In DNA form, the CDR3 reads TGCGCCAGCAGCCAAGGGGACAGGGGCTGGATGAATGAGCAGTTCTTC.

The chain joins TRBV6-5 to TRBJ1-5; 7 bases are shared with TRBD1. With 2 bases clipped from V and 6 bases from J, the junction kept 4 bases outside the gene matches. This CDR3 is built from 14 residues. The V gene's germline CDR1 is MNHEY and CDR2 SVGAGI. Here the CDR3 DNA reads TGTGCCAGCAGTTACACAGGGGCGGTTCAGCCCCAGCATTTT. Protein product: CASSYTGAVQPQHF.

The chain has TRBV5-5 and TRBJ1-4; 8 nucleotides align to TRBD1. The CDR3 spans 15 residues. Trimming at V came to 3 bases and at J to 5 bases, leaving 6 bases not matched to a gene. The germline CDR1 and CDR2 sequences are SGHKS and YYEKEE (reference sequence). Here the CDR3 reads CASSSGQGINEKLFF. The CDR3 DNA reads as TGTGCCAGCAGCTCAGGACAGGGTATAAATGAAAAACTGTTTTTT.

This chain connects TRBV12-3 or TRBV12-4 to TRBJ2-3; D possibly corresponds to TRBD1 (5 bases). Between the trimmed V and J ends, which lost 5 bases and 5 bases, there was a span of 11 bases. This CDR3 has 13 residues. The CDR3 sequence is CASSQGLGDTQYF. The CDR3 bases are TGTGCCAGCAGTCAGGGATTGGGAGATACGCAGTATTTT.

V is TRBV9 and J is TRBJ1-1, with a tentative D call TRBD1 (5 bases). The CDR3 has 15 residues. Deletions cut 0 bases from V and 1 base from J, with 10 bases between. CDR1 and CDR2 from the germline V gene are SGDLS and YYNGEE. The CDR3 sequence: CASSVVTGQNTEAFF. CDR3 bases: TGTGCCAGCAGCGTAGTAACAGGCCAGAACACTGAAGCTTTCTTT.

This chain joins TRBV5-6 and TRBJ2-7, with 10 bases lining up with TRBD2. Per the germline V gene, CDR1 is SGHDT and CDR2 is YYEEEE. V lost 4 bases to trimming and J lost 3 bases; unmatched junction nucleotides: 4. CDR3 length: 14 amino acids. The CDR3 loop is CASSTSSGSYEQYF. CDR3 nucleotides: TGTGCCAGCAGCACGTCTAGCGGGAGCTACGAGCAGTACTTC.

The chain recombines TRBV30 with TRBJ2-5; D might be TRBD1 (6 bases). The CDR3 sequence is 13 residues long. Germline V gene sequence: CDR1 GTSNPN, CDR2 SVGIG (reference sequence). With 5 bases removed from V and 2 bases from J, the gap between germline ends came to 12 bases. CDR3 coding DNA: TGTGCCTGGGCAGGGGTAGGGCAAGAGACCCAGTACTTC. The encoded protein is CAWAGVGQETQYF.

The chain recombines TRBV5-6 with TRBJ1-2; D is ambiguous. This CDR3 contains 18 residues. The germline V gene encodes CDR1 SGHDT and CDR2 YYEEEE. Trimming pared 2 bases from V and 5 bases from J, leaving 25 bases between. This CDR3 reads CASSFGGPPSGAVYGYTF. The CDR3 DNA follows: TGTGCCAGCAGCTTTGGAGGGCCTCCATCAGGCGCCGTTTATGGCTACACCTTC.

J is TRBJ2-7 and V is TRBV6-5; D unresolved. The CDR3 totals 16 residues. Trimming shortened V by 0 bases and J by 0 bases, and 12 bases separated the two germline ends. Germline values: CDR1 MNHEY, CDR2 SVGAGI. CDR3 bases: TGTGCCAGCAGTTACTCGGCCAGGTTGAGCTCCTACGAGCAGTACTTC. Its translation is CASSYSARLSSYEQYF.

The chain links TRBV5-1 to TRBJ2-2, with TRBD2 matching over 12 bases. The CDR3 consists of 16 residues. Germline-derived CDR1 and CDR2 are SGHRS and YFSETQ. V lost 5 bases, J lost 5 bases, and 7 bases stayed unmatched. CDR3 nucleotides: TGCGCCAGCAGTCAGGGACTAGCGGGTCAGACCGGGGAGCTGTTTTTT. It yields the protein CASSQGLAGQTGELFF.

This chain connects TRBV6-1 to TRBJ2-6; possible D gene TRBD1, 6 bases. The V end was cut by 2 bases, the J end by 4 bases, with 12 bases between. Germline V gene data show CDR1 as MNHNS and CDR2 as SASEGT. The CDR3 consists of 16 residues. DNA for the CDR3: TGTGCCAGCAGTGAATTACAGGGCCCGGGGGCCAACGTCCTGACTTTC. It codes for CASSELQGPGANVLTF.